Presented here are 17 T cell receptor beta chains from one specimen sequenced in a study of blood T cells in healthy people across ages. Together with a sample-barcoded 5' primer, a J-beta primer mix was included in a second PCR lasting about 6 to 12 cycles. Via MiXCR, TCRdb re-called the 5' RACE reads, giving one row per CDR3 protein. The sample has 750,000 to 950,000 distinct CDR3 sequences, around a quarter seen once. This same sample was also taken into another study, of T cells of mothers and their children.

The sequencing input was blood. Receptor source: a boy between 10 and 17 years old in good health.

In its sample, this clonotype was seen a few times. The chain has TRBV19 and TRBJ2-1; 7 bases are shared with TRBD1. V shed 5 bases and J 1 base; nucleotides not matched to a gene: 5. Germline V gene sequence: CDR1 LNHDA, CDR2 SQIVND (reference sequence). CDR3 length equals 15 residues. Written as DNA, the CDR3 is TGTGCCAGTAGTCAGGACAGGCGGTCCTACAATGAGCAGTTCTTC. It encodes CASSQDRRSYNEQFF.

This clonotype has more than one count but fewer than ten. This chain joins TRBV7-6 and TRBJ1-1, with 8 bases aligning to TRBD1. The CDR3 loop spans 14 amino acids. Losses at the gene ends were 5 bases for V and 5 bases for J; bases not matched to a gene: 7. Germline lookup yields CDR1 SGHVS and CDR2 FNYEAQ. The CDR3 DNA sequence: TGTGCCAGCAGCGTGACAGGGGCAACTACTGAAGCTTTCTTT. It yields the protein CASSVTGATTEAFF. The full variable domain, rest sourced from reference TRBV7-6 and TRBJ1-1, is GAGVSQSPRYKVTKRGQDVALRCDPISGHVSLYWYRQALGQGPEFLTYFNYEAQQDKSGLPNDRFSAERPEGSISTLTIQRTEQRDSAMYRCASSVTGATTEAFFGQGTRLTVV.

This clonotype was seen only a few times. This rearrangement joins TRBV20-1 to TRBJ1-2; no firm D call. V lost 0 bases to trimming and J lost 8 bases, with 7 bases between them. From germline, CDR1 is DFQATT and CDR2 SNEGSKA (reference sequence). This CDR3 region has 11 residues. The CDR3 DNA follows: TGCAGTGCTAGAGATCGCCTAGGCTACACCTTC. The encoded protein is CSARDRLGYTF.

A few counts support this clonotype. The chain couples TRBV18 to TRBJ1-1; D not resolved. CDR3 length equals 12 residues. Deletions cut 2 bases from V and 11 bases from J, with 12 bases between. CDR1 is KGHSH, CDR2 LQKENI, per germline. The CDR3 DNA follows: TGTGCCAGCTCACCATCGGACTTTGGGGCTTTCTTT. Translating it yields CASSPSDFGAFF.

The rearrangement joins TRBV27 to TRBJ1-2; TRBD1 might be the D (5 bases). The CDR3 is 15 residues long. The ends were cut back, 5 bases at V and 4 bases at J, with 17 bases in the middle. CDR1 is MNHEY, CDR2 SMNVEV, per germline (reference sequence). CDR3 nucleotide sequence: TGTGCCAGCAGTAGCCGTGACAGTATGATCTATGGCTACACCTTC. This codes for CASSSRDSMIYGYTF.

The V and J genes are TRBV2 and TRBJ1-5; D is undetermined. Trimming stripped 4 bases from V and 5 bases from J, with 3 bases between. In germline, CDR1 is SNHLY, CDR2 FYNNEI. This CDR3 comprises 11 residues. CDR3 in amino acids: CASSVHQPQHF. The CDR3 nucleotides read TGTGCCAGCAGTGTTCATCAGCCCCAGCATTTT.

The DNA of the CDR3 is TGCGCCAGCAGCCCCGAAGGTGACCCCTCTAACCCCTACGAGCAGTACTTC. This codes for CASSPEGDPSNPYEQYF. This sequence joins TRBV5-1 and TRBJ2-7; D is undetermined. The CDR3 is 17 residues long. The germline V gene encodes CDR1 SGHRS and CDR2 YFSETQ. Trimming took 4 bases from V and 2 from J, leaving 22 bases between them.

The V gene is TRBV20-1, the J gene TRBJ1-5; no clear D. CDR1 and CDR2 (germline): DFQATT, SNEGSKA (reference sequence). V was pared by 6 bases and J by 7 bases, with 16 bases between. There are 13 residues in the CDR3. The CDR3 nucleotides are TGCAGTGCCACTCCGGATCTTGAACAGCCCCAGCATTTT. Encoded protein: CSATPDLEQPQHF.

The V gene is TRBV12-3 or TRBV12-4, the J gene TRBJ2-5; maybe TRBD2 (5 bases). The better agreement between TRBJ2-1 and the DNA end casts doubt on the J call. The CDR3 contains 13 residues. CDR3 DNA sequence: TGTGCCAGCTGCGGGCGTTTTTACAATGAGCAGTTCTTC. Translating it yields CASCGRFYNEQFF.

The genes are TRBV3-1 and TRBJ1-2, with 9 bases fitting TRBD1. CDR3 length: 14 amino acids. CDR1 and CDR2 from the germline V gene are LGHDT and YNNKEL (reference sequence). V shed 4 bases, J shed 6 bases, and the junction held 6 bases outside the gene matches. The CDR3 bases are TGTGCCAGCAGCCTTACGACAGGGGGGAATGGCTACACCTTC. The encoded protein is CASSLTTGGNGYTF.

Only a few counts were recorded for this clonotype. J is TRBJ2-1 and V is TRBV11-2; no definite D call. V gave up 0 bases and J gave up 6 bases, with 6 bases separating them. CDR1 and CDR2 (germline): SGHAT, FQNNGV. The CDR3 spans 13 residues. DNA for the CDR3: TGTGCCAGCAGCTTAGAGGCTAGCAATGAGCAGTTCTTC. Translation gives CASSLEASNEQFF.

There are a few counts of this clonotype. This sequence joins TRBV15 and TRBJ2-5, with 13 bases matching TRBD2. The germline V gene has CDR1 LNHNV and CDR2 YYDKDF (reference sequence). Trimming cost V 8 bases and J 3 bases; bases outside gene matches: 6. The CDR3 length is 15 residues. CDR3 sequence: CATGVGTSGEETQYF. In nucleotides, the CDR3 is TGTGCCACCGGAGTTGGGACTAGCGGGGAAGAGACCCAGTACTTC.

This clonotype has at least ten counts. CDR3 residues: CAISELAGGQETQYF. The DNA for the CDR3 is TGTGCCATCAGTGAACTAGCGGGGGGACAAGAGACCCAGTACTTC. The chain joins TRBV10-3 to TRBJ2-5; the match to TRBD2 covers 12 bases. The CDR3 loop spans 15 amino acids. V dropped 3 bases and J dropped 2; count of bases not matched to a gene: 1. Per the germline V gene, CDR1 is ENHRY and CDR2 is SYGVKD.

In its sample, this clonotype was seen a few times. The chain joins TRBV7-9 to TRBJ1-1, with D maybe TRBD1 (6 bases). V was cut by 8 bases and J by 4 bases, with 17 bases left in between. CDR3 size: 14 residues. The V gene's germline CDR1 is SEHNR and CDR2 FQNEAQ (reference sequence). This chain's CDR3 is CASRREGEGTEAFF. The CDR3 DNA is TGTGCCAGCCGACGGGAGGGGGAGGGCACTGAAGCTTTCTTT.

The J gene is TRBJ1-1, the V gene TRBV29-1, with 8 bases fitting TRBD1. V lost 7 bases, J lost 5 bases, and 9 bases stayed unmatched. This CDR3 is built from 13 residues. Germline lookup yields CDR1 SQVTM and CDR2 ANQGSEA. The CDR3 nucleotides are TGCAGCGGACAGGACAGGGAGGGGACTGAAGCTTTCTTT. This sequence encodes CSGQDREGTEAFF.

The V gene is TRBV5-1, the J gene TRBJ2-3; D is perhaps TRBD1 (5 bases). The V and J ends lost 4 bases and 0 bases respectively, with 9 bases between them. Per germline, CDR1 SGHRS and CDR2 YFSETQ. The CDR3 loop spans 14 amino acids. This CDR3 reads CASSMPGSTDTQYF. In DNA, the CDR3 is TGCGCCAGCAGCATGCCAGGGAGCACAGATACGCAGTATTTT.

A few counts support this clonotype. CDR3 nucleotide sequence: TGTGCCAGCAGTGGGGGCCCCTCTAGAGAGCAGTTCTTC. Encoded protein: CASSGGPSREQFF. The V and J genes are TRBV7-2 and TRBJ2-5; perhaps TRBD1 as D (6 bases). TRBJ2-1 explains the end of the DNA better; the J call may be wrong. From germline, CDR1 is SGHTA and CDR2 FQGNSA. The CDR3 is 13 residues long.